This T cell receptor beta chain was observed in a study of T cell repertoires in ileal Crohn's disease. Turning to the study itself: M0 samples are biopsies from inflamed ileum in the resection specimen.

Assay used: immunoSEQ multiplex PCR; TCRdb lists only in-frame clones, some missing. The table shows 10,000 to 11,000 clones, with around 87% occurring only once. This clone showed up just once. V trimming: 2 bases; J trimming: 3 bases; junction bases outside the gene matches: 4. CDR3 size: 15 residues. CDR1 is SGHDT and CDR2 is YYEEEE in the germline V gene. The time point was: inflamed ileum from the surgical specimen. Material: ileal tissue. The J gene is TRBJ2-3, the V gene TRBV5-6; 9 nucleotides line up with TRBD1. The receptor was derived from an adult with Crohn's disease. The DNA of the CDR3 is TGTGCCAGCAGCTTACGGGACAGGGAAACAGATACGCAGTATTTT. Its translation: CASSLRDRETDTQYF.